This entry features one TCR beta chain sequence. The antigen is not known. The data derive from a study of T cell responses to AZD1222 COVID-19 vaccine. Study-level results: White British people made up most donors, females outnumbered males, and clonal diversity was possibly underestimated. AZD1222 recipients seropositive at baseline numbered only 6 or 7. Targets within unmutated variant regions were reportedly found for nearly half of spike-specific TCRs.

TCRdb keeps only in-frame clones here, not all; method: immunoSEQ multiplex PCR. The sample yields 150,000 to 200,000 clones, approximately 93% seen once. The CDR3 runs 12 residues. V lost 8 bases and J 2 bases, leaving 7 bases between the germline ends. Germline CDR1 is MNHEY and CDR2 is SVGAGI. Sequences were derived from peripheral blood, sampled on day 0 of AZD1222 vaccination. This chain links TRBV6-5 with TRBJ1-3; D call uncertain. This sequence was found in an adult in good health. Written as DNA, the CDR3 is TGTGCCAGCGCCAGTGCTGGAAACACCATATATTTT. Residues: CASASAGNTIYF.